The 21 T cell receptor beta chains presented below share a single source sample, sequenced in a study of immune evolution from preneoplasia to lung adenocarcinoma. Method: immunoSEQ multiplex PCR; TCRdb's copy keeps in-frame clones and lacks some. The sample consists of thousands of clones, about four fifths of them appearing once. The sample consisted of FFPE invasive lung adenocarcinoma tissue. These receptors were taken from a person aged 45-65 years with lung adenocarcinoma.

This clone was seen once. The CDR3 bases are TGTGCCAGTAGTATCATGACGGGACTTTATGGCTACACCTTC. Translated: CASSIMTGLYGYTF. The chain uses TRBV19 and TRBJ1-2, with a possible D match to TRBD1 (5 bases). V shed 3 bases and J shed 5 bases, with 13 bases lying between them. The CDR3 is 14 amino acids. Germline CDR1 is LNHDA and CDR2 is SQIVND (reference sequence). The entire variable domain, with the rest obtained from reference TRBV19 and TRBJ1-2, is as follows: DGGITQSPKYLFRKEGQNVTLSCEQNLNHDAMYWYRQDPGQGLRLIYYSQIVNDFQKGDIAEGYSVSREKKESFPLTVTSAQKNPTAFYLCASSIMTGLYGYTFGSGTRLTVV.

Within the sample, this clone is medium-sized. The rearrangement links TRBV2 to TRBJ1-1; D is unclear. The CDR3 spans 13 residues. V lost 6 bases and J lost 1, with 9 bases in between. Germline loops: CDR1 SNHLY, CDR2 FYNNEI. CDR3 residues: CASSADWNTEAFF. CDR3 sequence (DNA): TGTGCCAGCAGCGCTGACTGGAACACTGAAGCTTTCTTT.

This rearrangement joins TRBV18 to TRBJ1-1; possible D gene TRBD1, 5 bases. CDR3 length: 13 residues. Germline loops: CDR1 KGHSH, CDR2 LQKENI. V dropped 1 base and J dropped 4 bases, with 7 bases sitting between them. The CDR3 region is CASSPQGFTEAFF. The CDR3 nucleotides are TGTGCCAGCTCACCACAGGGGTTCACTGAAGCTTTCTTT.

The rearrangement uses TRBV7-3 and TRBJ2-2; 7 bases are a match to TRBD2. Losses at the gene ends were 1 base for V and 2 bases for J; bases not matched to a gene: 16. CDR1 and CDR2 from the germline V gene are SGHTA and FQGTGA. The CDR3 contains 20 residues. The CDR3 bases are TGTGCCAGCAGCTTAAGAGGGGAGGGTTGGGACTTCGAAAACACCGGGGAGCTGTTTTTT. Translating gives CASSLRGEGWDFENTGELFF.

The V gene is TRBV5-4, the J gene TRBJ2-3; 7 nucleotides agree with TRBD2. This CDR3 has 17 amino acids. The germline V gene has CDR1 SGHNT and CDR2 YYREEE (reference sequence). After removal of 3 bases from V and 0 bases from J, the junction contained 10 bases not matched to a gene. The CDR3 DNA reads as TGTGCCAGCAGCTCCCCAGGCGGGCGGGGGAGCACAGATACGCAGTATTTT. It is translated as CASSSPGGRGSTDTQYF.

This rearrangement joins TRBV27 to TRBJ1-5, with 10 bases lining up with TRBD1. Germline assignment: CDR1 MNHEY and CDR2 SMNVEV (reference sequence). Germline trimming cut 5 bases from V and 4 bases from J; bases unmatched to any gene: 11. CDR3 length equals 17 residues. Written as DNA, the CDR3 is TGTGCCAGCAGTGGGCGGACAGGGGGTATGTGTAATCAGCCCCAGCATTTT. As protein: CASSGRTGGMCNQPQHF.

This clone is labeled as medium-sized. This sequence joins TRBV29-1 and TRBJ2-7; 9 nucleotides align to TRBD2. The V gene end was trimmed by 4 bases and the J gene end by 7 bases; junction bases not matched to a gene: 8. Germline V gene sequence: CDR1 SQVTM, CDR2 ANQGSEA. This CDR3 spans 13 amino acids. The CDR3 nucleotides read TGCAGCGTTGTGTTAGCGGGAGTTCAAGAGCAGTACTTC. As protein: CSVVLAGVQEQYF.

The chain has TRBV4-1 and TRBJ2-5; 13 bases align to TRBD2. Germline V gene sequence: CDR1 MGHRA, CDR2 YSYEKL. This CDR3 is 17 amino acids long. The V segment lost 6 bases and the J segment 5 bases; nucleotides outside the gene matches: 12. The CDR3 region is CASRGGLGLAGVETQYF. The CDR3 coding sequence is TGCGCCAGCAGGGGGGGACTTGGACTAGCGGGGGTTGAGACCCAGTACTTC.

This chain links TRBV18 with TRBJ1-5; no clear D gene. Per the germline V gene, CDR1 is KGHSH and CDR2 is LQKENI. CDR3 length equals 13 residues. V was trimmed by 2 bases and J by 11 bases, leaving 13 bases between them. The CDR3 spells CASSPTKVESQHF. The CDR3 nucleotides read TGTGCCAGCTCACCAACAAAGGTTGAGTCCCAGCATTTT.

V usage is TRBV5-6 and J usage is TRBJ1-2; D is undetermined. CDR3 size: 15 residues. Germline V lookup: CDR1 SGHDT, CDR2 YYEEEE. Trimming left V 7 bases short and J 2 bases short, with 18 bases between. The CDR3 nucleotides are TGTGCCAGCCTCGACGGGTCGGGATTGAACTATGGCTACACCTTC. As protein: CASLDGSGLNYGYTF.

The J gene is TRBJ2-4, the V gene TRBV7-8; 9 nucleotides align to TRBD1. CDR1 and CDR2 (germline): SGHVS, FQNEAQ. With V trimmed by 2 bases and J by 0 bases, 11 bases remained unmatched. This CDR3 spans 19 amino acids. The CDR3 nucleotides are TGTGCCAGCAGCTTAAGTGGGACAGGGAGTCTCGTAGCCAAAAACATTCAGTACTTC. As protein: CASSLSGTGSLVAKNIQYF.

This clone was recorded a few times. The chain joins TRBV19 to TRBJ1-1; a weak D match, TRBD1 (5 bases). This CDR3 is 13 amino acids long. Per germline, CDR1 LNHDA and CDR2 SQIVND (reference sequence). The V and J ends lost 6 bases and 4 bases respectively, with 12 bases between them. CDR3 nucleotides: TGTGCCAGTAGATGGGGGGTAGGCACTGAAGCTTTCTTT. Protein: CASRWGVGTEAFF.

The J gene is TRBJ2-3, the V gene TRBV6-6; 8 bases agree with TRBD2. The CDR3 has 16 amino acids. Trimming cost V 8 bases and J 0 bases; bases outside gene matches: 10. From germline, CDR1 is MNHNY and CDR2 SVGAGI (reference sequence). DNA of the CDR3: TGTGCCAGCGCTCCAGTAGCGGGGATTAGCACAGATACGCAGTATTTT. As protein: CASAPVAGISTDTQYF.

The J gene is TRBJ1-4, the V gene TRBV4-1; a weak D match, TRBD1 (5 bases). This CDR3 region has 15 residues. Germline assignment: CDR1 MGHRA and CDR2 YSYEKL. Trimming left V 8 bases short and J 4 bases short, with 17 bases between. CDR3 sequence: CASLGTGLYNEKLFF. In nucleotides, the CDR3 is TGCGCCAGCCTCGGCACAGGACTCTATAATGAAAAACTGTTTTTT.

The chain has TRBV4-1 and TRBJ2-1; D unresolved. Germline CDR1 MGHRA, CDR2 YSYEKL. The CDR3 is 16 residues long. V gave up 0 bases and J gave up 2 bases, with 11 bases separating them. CDR3 in DNA: TGCGCCAGCAGCCAAGAGGGAAGGGATCCCTACAATGAGCAGTTCTTC. Its protein product is CASSQEGRDPYNEQFF.

The rearrangement uses TRBV7-8 and TRBJ2-2; D unresolved. Trimming took off 4 bases at V and 6 bases at J, with 12 bases between the two ends. Germline CDR1 and CDR2: SGHVS and FQNEAQ. The CDR3 contains 14 residues. In nucleotides, the CDR3 is TGTGCCAGCAGCTCAGGCGCGATTCCCGGGGAGCTGTTTTTT. Translating it yields CASSSGAIPGELFF.

This clone has more than one count but fewer than ten. J is TRBJ2-2 and V is TRBV6-5; no reliable D call. CDR3 length: 13 residues. Looked up from germline, CDR1 is MNHEY and CDR2 is SVGAGI. V was pared by 1 base and J by 2 bases, with 2 bases between. DNA for the CDR3: TGTGCCAGCAGTTACTTTAACACCGGGGAGCTGTTTTTT. This codes for CASSYFNTGELFF.

The chain combines TRBV19 with TRBJ2-7; D perhaps matches TRBD1 (6 bases). CDR3 length: 14 residues. V was cut by 5 bases and J by 5 bases, with 16 bases left in between. Germline V gene data show CDR1 as LNHDA and CDR2 as SQIVND (reference sequence). In DNA, the CDR3 is TGTGCCAGTAGTTTGGCAGGGGTTATCGACGAGCAGTACTTC. Its protein product is CASSLAGVIDEQYF.

The rearrangement links TRBV30 to TRBJ2-3, with no clear D. The germline gives CDR1 GTSNPN, CDR2 SVGIG (reference sequence). V lost 0 bases, J lost 0 bases, and 4 bases lay in between. The CDR3 sequence is 13 residues long. CDR3 sequence reads: CAWSVTSTDTQYF. CDR3 nucleotides: TGTGCCTGGAGTGTAACTAGCACAGATACGCAGTATTTT.

In this sample, this clone turned up once. The rearrangement links TRBV10-1 to TRBJ2-7, with 7 nucleotides matching TRBD1. The length of the CDR3 is 13 residues. Germline assignment: CDR1 WNHNN and CDR2 SYGVQD (reference sequence). After removal of 4 bases from V and 7 bases from J, the junction contained 7 bases not matched to a gene. The CDR3 protein is CASSARQGREQYF. CDR3 coding DNA: TGCGCCAGCAGTGCTAGACAGGGACGGGAGCAGTACTTC.

J is TRBJ2-4 and V is TRBV20-1; 9 bases match TRBD2. The J segment lost 8 bases and the V segment lost 6 bases, leaving 2 bases of the junction unmatched. The CDR3 covers 11 residues. From germline, CDR1 is DFQATT and CDR2 SNEGSKA (reference sequence). CDR3 amino acids: CSAEREDIQYF. CDR3 in DNA: TGCAGTGCCGAGCGGGAGGACATTCAGTACTTC.